The next 19 T cell receptor beta chains were all read from a single sample in a study of shared clonotypes between healthy human individuals. Positive CCR7 selection of CD45RO-negative cells yielded the naive CD8 cells, and terminally differentiated effector memory CD45RA+ cells were excluded. Sequencing was performed with immunoSEQ multiplex PCR; in TCRdb, only in-frame clones are kept and a portion is missing. The sample holds about 2.2 million clones, around 93% seen once. Source material: naive CD8+ T cells from PBMCs. These receptors were collected from a man aged 18 to 29 in good health. Some clones in this sample may be carry-over from other donors' samples.

The chain recombines TRBV4-3 with TRBJ2-1, with D perhaps TRBD2 (6 bases). Trimming left V 4 bases short and J 5 bases short, with 12 bases between. The CDR3 runs to 14 residues. CDR1 is LGHNA, CDR2 YSLEER, per germline. The CDR3 sequence is CASSPRDFNNEQFF. CDR3 nucleotide sequence: TGCGCCAGCAGCCCCCGGGACTTCAACAATGAGCAGTTCTTC.

The chain joins TRBV10-3 to TRBJ2-3; possibly TRBD2 for D (6 bases). Trimming cost V 4 bases and J 2 bases, with 16 bases left between them. The CDR3 has 16 amino acids. CDR1 is ENHRY, CDR2 SYGVKD, per germline. CDR3 protein: CAISGVGRGPTDTQYF. For the CDR3, the DNA is TGTGCCATCAGTGGGGTCGGGCGGGGTCCCACAGATACGCAGTATTTT.

The CDR3 here is CASSPLGGETQYF. The CDR3, as DNA: TGTGCCAGCAGTCCCCTGGGGGGTGAGACCCAGTACTTC. The chain combines TRBV25-1 with TRBJ2-5; perhaps TRBD2 as D (6 bases). CDR3 length: 13 residues. Germline CDR1 MGHDK, CDR2 SYGVNS. V gave up 5 bases and J gave up 5 bases, with 12 bases separating them.

V usage is TRBV7-6 and J usage is TRBJ2-1, with TRBD2 matching over 13 bases. This CDR3 is built from 15 residues. V gave up 4 bases and J gave up 8 bases; unmatched junction bases: 5. CDR1 and CDR2 from the germline V gene are SGHVS and FNYEAQ. The CDR3 reads CASSSRLAGGYEQFF. The CDR3, as DNA: TGTGCCAGCAGCTCAAGACTAGCGGGAGGTTATGAGCAGTTCTTC.

The V call is TRBV28, the J call TRBJ2-7; D is perhaps TRBD2 (6 bases). This CDR3 has 15 amino acids. V shed 6 bases and J shed 0 bases, with 15 bases lying between them. Germline V gene sequence: CDR1 MDHEN, CDR2 SYDVKM. CDR3 in amino acids: CASRNTGTDSYEQYF. The CDR3 DNA reads TGTGCCAGCAGAAACACCGGGACTGACTCCTACGAGCAGTACTTC.

The J gene is TRBJ2-7, the V gene TRBV5-8; D is unresolved. The CDR3 is 12 amino acids. Germline V gives CDR1 SGHTS, CDR2 YDEGEE. The V end lost 5 bases, the J end lost 4 bases, and 10 bases lay between the germline ends. The CDR3 DNA follows: TGTGCCAGCAGTCGACTTTTATACGAGCAGTACTTC. Translated: CASSRLLYEQYF.

The chain joins TRBV6-6 to TRBJ2-2; D uncertain. V lost 4 bases, J lost 3 bases, and 6 bases lay in between. This CDR3 is built from 13 residues. Germline CDR1 is MNHNY and CDR2 is SVGAGI (reference sequence). Here the CDR3 DNA reads TGTGCCAGCAGTTTCCAATACACCGGGGAGCTGTTTTTT. Protein product: CASSFQYTGELFF.

This chain connects TRBV9 to TRBJ1-5; D uncertain. Between the trimmed V and J ends, which lost 3 bases and 6 bases, there was a span of 13 bases. The CDR3 is made up of 14 amino acids. Per the germline V gene, CDR1 is SGDLS and CDR2 is YYNGEE. As DNA, the CDR3 is TGTGCCAGCAGCGAGGGAGGTCTAGGTCAGCCCCAGCATTTT. This codes for CASSEGGLGQPQHF.

The V gene is TRBV28, the J gene TRBJ2-5; D is unresolved. V shed 6 bases and J shed 5 bases, with 16 bases lying between them. This CDR3 is built from 14 residues. Germline lookup yields CDR1 MDHEN and CDR2 SYDVKM. For the CDR3, the DNA is TGTGCCAGCAGCCCTCCCCAAACGAGGGAGACCCAGTACTTC. Translation gives CASSPPQTRETQYF.

The genes are TRBV19 and TRBJ2-7; 9 bases are shared with TRBD2. Germline V CDR1 and CDR2: LNHDA, SQIVND (reference sequence). The junction had 2 bases not matched to a gene; V was cut back by 5 bases and J by 3 bases. This CDR3 has 13 amino acids. The CDR3 reads CASSLAGFYEQYF. The CDR3 nucleotides read TGTGCCAGTAGTCTAGCGGGATTCTACGAGCAGTACTTC.

The V call is TRBV29-1, the J call TRBJ2-2; unclear D gene. The ends were cut back, 4 bases at V and 6 bases at J, with 6 bases in the middle. CDR1 SQVTM and CDR2 ANQGSEA come from the germline V gene. The CDR3 loop spans 11 amino acids. For the CDR3, the DNA is TGCAGCGTTGTTTTTGCCGGGGAGCTGTTTTTT. Amino acids: CSVVFAGELFF.

The chain recombines TRBV7-2 with TRBJ2-1; D is possibly TRBD1 or TRBD2 (5 bases each). This CDR3 spans 16 amino acids. The germline V gene has CDR1 SGHTA and CDR2 FQGNSA. V was cut by 4 bases and J by 1 base, with 14 bases left in between. Here the CDR3 DNA reads TGTGCCAGCAGCTCCCGGGACGGCGGATCCTACAATGAGCAGTTCTTC. Translation: CASSSRDGGSYNEQFF.

The V call is TRBV5-8, the J call TRBJ2-3; a possible D gene is TRBD2 (7 bases). With 1 base removed from V and 4 bases from J, the gap between germline ends came to 10 bases. This CDR3 region has 14 residues. CDR1 is SGHTS, CDR2 YDEGEE, per germline. CDR3 residues: CASSLRGGPDTQYF. The CDR3 DNA sequence: TGTGCCAGCAGCTTGAGGGGGGGGCCAGATACGCAGTATTTT.

This clone showed up just once. This chain connects TRBV27 to TRBJ1-2; D gene uncertain. The V end lost 5 bases, the J end lost 8 bases, and 15 bases lay between the germline ends. CDR1 MNHEY and CDR2 SMNVEV come from the germline V gene (reference sequence). The CDR3 runs 13 residues. This CDR3 reads CASSIVPVGGYTF. CDR3 nucleotide sequence: TGTGCCAGCAGTATAGTACCCGTGGGCGGCTACACCTTC.

V gene TRBV9 combines with J gene TRBJ2-2, with 9 nucleotides matching TRBD2. The CDR3 totals 18 residues. CDR1 is SGDLS, CDR2 YYNGEE, per germline. The V and J ends lost 2 bases and 3 bases, in that order; junction bases with no gene match: 11. The DNA of the CDR3 is TGTGCCAGCAGCGTTAGGGCGGGAGGGTCCCCTTACACCGGGGAGCTGTTTTTT. Encoded protein: CASSVRAGGSPYTGELFF.

This clone came up a few times. In the same sample, other DNA sequences code for this CDR3. The chain links TRBV20-1 to TRBJ1-1; no reliable D call. V lost 0 bases to trimming and J lost 8 bases, with 4 bases between them. From germline, CDR1 is DFQATT and CDR2 SNEGSKA (reference sequence). The CDR3 extends over 10 amino acids. CDR3 residues: CSAREAEAFF. CDR3 sequence (DNA): TGCAGTGCTAGAGAGGCAGAAGCTTTCTTT.

V usage is TRBV4-1 and J usage is TRBJ1-2, with D maybe TRBD1 (5 bases). CDR3 length: 15 residues. Germline CDR1 and CDR2: MGHRA and YSYEKL. Deletions cut 1 base from V and 6 bases from J, with 15 bases between. CDR3 nucleotide sequence: TGCGCCAGCAGCCAAGTCGGGGGGATGTTCAATGGCTACACCTTC. It specifies CASSQVGGMFNGYTF.

The gene calls are TRBV7-9 and TRBJ2-5; 9 bases line up with TRBD1. V lost 5 bases and J lost 4; bases outside the gene matches: 11. CDR3 length equals 16 residues. Germline values: CDR1 SEHNR, CDR2 FQNEAQ (reference sequence). CDR3 DNA sequence: TGTGCCAGCAGCCCTATGGGACAGGGAAGAGGAGAGACCCAGTACTTC. Its protein is CASSPMGQGRGETQYF.

As to this clone: Other DNA sequences of this sample code for an identical CDR3. This sequence joins TRBV27 and TRBJ1-2; 7 bases match TRBD1. Germline CDR1 and CDR2: MNHEY and SMNVEV (reference sequence). The CDR3 runs to 15 residues. V trimming: 0 bases; J trimming: 4 bases; junction bases outside the gene matches: 5. CDR3 nucleotides: TGTGCCAGCAGTTTATCAGGGGGCGCTTCCTATGGCTACACCTTC. It encodes CASSLSGGASYGYTF.